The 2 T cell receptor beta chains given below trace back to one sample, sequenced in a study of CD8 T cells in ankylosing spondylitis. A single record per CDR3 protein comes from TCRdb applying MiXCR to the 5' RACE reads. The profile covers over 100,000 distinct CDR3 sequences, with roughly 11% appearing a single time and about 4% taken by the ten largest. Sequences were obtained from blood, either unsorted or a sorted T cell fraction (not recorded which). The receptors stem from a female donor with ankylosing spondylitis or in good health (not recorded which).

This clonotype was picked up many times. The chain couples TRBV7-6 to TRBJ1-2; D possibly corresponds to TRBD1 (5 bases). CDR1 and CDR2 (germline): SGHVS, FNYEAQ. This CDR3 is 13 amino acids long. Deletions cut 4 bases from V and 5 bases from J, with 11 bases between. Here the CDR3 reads CASSSQVGYGYTF. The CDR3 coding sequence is TGTGCCAGCAGCTCACAGGTGGGGTATGGCTACACCTTC.

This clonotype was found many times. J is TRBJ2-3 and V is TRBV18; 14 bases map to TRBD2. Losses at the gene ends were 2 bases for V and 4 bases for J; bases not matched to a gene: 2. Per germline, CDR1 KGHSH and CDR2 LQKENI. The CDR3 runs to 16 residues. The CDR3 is CASSPGTSGSADTQYF. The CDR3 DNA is TGTGCCAGCTCACCAGGGACTAGCGGGAGTGCAGATACGCAGTATTTT.